One sample yielded the 10 T cell receptor beta chains listed below, sequenced in a study of shared clonotypes between healthy human individuals. TCRdb keeps only in-frame clones here, not all; method: immunoSEQ multiplex PCR. The sample lists approximately 2.3 million clones, 85% to 95% occurring once. Source material: naive CD4+ T cells from PBMCs. Specified subset: CD45RA+ positively selected. All receptors come from a young man in good health. Some clones in this sample may be carry-over from other donors' samples.

The chain uses TRBV11-3 and TRBJ2-7; D possibly matches TRBD1 or TRBD2 (5 bases each). Trimming cost V 3 bases and J 9 bases, with 18 bases left between them. This CDR3 has 14 amino acids. Per the germline V gene, CDR1 is SGHNT and CDR2 is YENEEA. Written as DNA, the CDR3 is TGTGCCAGCAGCTTGGGACGTCTTTCGACTGTGCAGTACTTC. Its translation is CASSLGRLSTVQYF. Based on the CDR3 plus reference TRBV11-3 and TRBJ2-7, the full variable domain is EAGVVQSPRYKIIEKKQPVAFWCNPISGHNTLYWYLQNLGQGPELLIRYENEEAVDDSQLPKDRFSAERLKGVDSTLKIQPAELGDSAVYLCASSLGRLSTVQYFGPGTRLTVT.

This clone appeared once. The CDR3 DNA sequence: TGCGCCAGCAGCTTGTACCCGTCGGTTGAAAAACTGTTTTTT. Its protein product is CASSLYPSVEKLFF. The rearrangement links TRBV5-1 to TRBJ1-4; no reliable D call. Deletions cut 1 base from V and 7 bases from J, with 11 bases between. The CDR3 contains 14 residues. Germline-derived CDR1 and CDR2 are SGHRS and YFSETQ.

CDR3 DNA: TGTGCCAGCAGTGGGTTAGGAGGCGACGGATCCTACGAGCAGTACTTC. Encoded protein: CASSGLGGDGSYEQYF. The rearrangement uses TRBV2 and TRBJ2-7, with D possibly being TRBD2 (5 bases). Germline V gene lookup returns CDR1 SNHLY and CDR2 FYNNEI. The V gene lost 4 bases and the J gene lost 1 base, with 17 bases spanning the gap. The CDR3 loop spans 16 amino acids.

V and J are TRBV6-5 and TRBJ2-1; D perhaps matches TRBD2 (6 bases). The germline V gene encodes CDR1 MNHEY and CDR2 SVGAGI. The V gene lost 4 bases and the J gene lost 2 bases, with 12 bases spanning the gap. The CDR3 has 15 residues. CDR3 loop: CASSSQGGAYNEQFF. The CDR3 bases are TGTGCCAGCAGTTCCCAGGGCGGGGCCTACAATGAGCAGTTCTTC.

CDR3 in amino acids: CASSLDPAGASQNSPLHF. The CDR3 DNA is TGTGCCAGCAGCTTAGACCCAGCGGGGGCATCTCAGAATTCACCCCTCCACTTT. The chain joins TRBV7-9 to TRBJ1-6, with D perhaps TRBD1 (6 bases). V lost 1 base to trimming and J lost 7 bases, with 20 bases between them. Germline loops: CDR1 SEHNR, CDR2 FQNEAQ (reference sequence). This CDR3 has 18 amino acids.

The rearrangement uses TRBV25-1 and TRBJ2-7; the D gene is possibly TRBD1 (5 bases). CDR1 and CDR2 from the germline V gene are MGHDK and SYGVNS. The V end lost 2 bases, the J end lost 6 bases, and 14 bases lay between the germline ends. This CDR3 has 14 residues. The CDR3 is CASSEPQGRREQYF. DNA for the CDR3: TGTGCCAGCAGTGAACCTCAGGGTCGCCGCGAGCAGTACTTC.

The gene calls are TRBV6-6 and TRBJ1-2; TRBD1 aligns across 9 bases. The CDR3 spans 15 residues. Germline CDR1 reads MNHNY; CDR2 reads SVGAGI (reference sequence). Trimming removed 3 bases from V and 4 bases from J; junction bases left unmatched: 6. The CDR3 DNA follows: TGTGCCAGCAGTTATCCAGGACAGGGGCTCTATGGCTACACCTTC. Translated: CASSYPGQGLYGYTF.

The table lists this clone with a count of one. This chain links TRBV7-3 with TRBJ2-2, with TRBD1 as a possible D gene (6 bases). Trimming removed 6 bases from V and 6 bases from J, with 11 bases in between. Per the germline V gene, CDR1 is SGHTA and CDR2 is FQGTGA. The CDR3 runs to 13 residues. CDR3 sequence (DNA): TGTGCCAGCAGTCCCACAGGGTCCGGGGAGCTGTTTTTT. It yields the protein CASSPTGSGELFF.

This rearrangement joins TRBV7-2 to TRBJ1-5, with D perhaps TRBD1 (5 bases). The germline V gene encodes CDR1 SGHTA and CDR2 FQGNSA. The CDR3 runs 15 residues. V lost 1 base and J lost 6, with 13 bases in between. The CDR3 coding sequence is TGTGCCAGCAGCTTAGGGGGACCAAGGGGTCAGCCCCAGCATTTT. Its protein product is CASSLGGPRGQPQHF. Combining the CDR3 with reference TRBV7-2 and TRBJ1-5 gives the whole variable domain GAGVSQSPSNKVTEKGKDVELRCDPISGHTALYWYRQSLGQGLEFLIYFQGNSAPDKSGLPSDRFSAERTGGSVSTLTIQRTQQEDSAVYLCASSLGGPRGQPQHFGDGTRLSIL.

The chain recombines TRBV4-3 with TRBJ2-1, with 7 positions matching TRBD2. The CDR3 sequence is 16 residues long. V lost 1 base to trimming and J lost 6 bases; unmatched junction nucleotides: 9. CDR1 LGHNA and CDR2 YSLEER come from the germline V gene. The CDR3 DNA reads TGCGCCAGCAGCCAAGTGTGGTTGACTAGCAGCAATGAGCAGTTCTTC. Protein product: CASSQVWLTSSNEQFF.